These 15 T cell receptor beta chains were all obtained from the same sample, sequenced in a study of blood T cell repertoires in COVID-19. This table comes from immunoSEQ multiplex PCR, and its TCRdb copy is limited to in-frame clones, with some not included. The profile shows about 250,000 clones, 70% to 90% of them singletons. Sequenced input: peripheral blood. The receptors originated from an elderly man with acute or convalescent COVID-19.

This clone was recorded once. The chain uses TRBV4-1 and TRBJ2-5, with 7 bases matching TRBD1. The J segment lost 2 bases and the V segment lost 4 bases, leaving 7 bases of the junction unmatched. The CDR3 sequence is 15 residues long. Germline V gene sequence: CDR1 MGHRA, CDR2 YSYEKL. The CDR3 bases are TGCGCCAGCAGCCGAGAGGGACAGTCTCAAGAGACCCAGTACTTC. This encodes CASSREGQSQETQYF.

The V gene is TRBV5-4, the J gene TRBJ1-1; 8 nucleotides line up with TRBD1. Unmatched junction bases numbered 10, after V lost 4 bases and J lost 5 bases. The CDR3 covers 15 residues. Germline V gives CDR1 SGHNT, CDR2 YYREEE (reference sequence). CDR3 in DNA: TGTGCCAGCAGCCTTGGACAGGGTAGGGGGACTGAAGCTTTCTTT. Translated: CASSLGQGRGTEAFF.

This clone was counted between two and nine times. V and J are TRBV29-1 and TRBJ1-6; D is uncertain. The germline V gene encodes CDR1 SQVTM and CDR2 ANQGSEA. The CDR3 extends over 13 amino acids. V shed 2 bases and J shed 9 bases, with 11 bases lying between them. The chain's CDR3 is CSVEIQPGSPLHF. The CDR3 region has the DNA TGCAGCGTTGAAATCCAACCGGGTTCACCCCTCCACTTT.

This clone occurred a few times. Other DNA sequences in this specimen translate into the identical CDR3. J is TRBJ1-5 and V is TRBV15; D is possibly TRBD1 (6 bases). Trimming left V 5 bases short and J 4 bases short, with 12 bases between. CDR3 length: 14 residues. The germline gives CDR1 LNHNV, CDR2 YYDKDF (reference sequence). The CDR3 protein is CATSRGQINQPQHF. The CDR3 bases are TGTGCCACCAGCCGTGGACAGATTAATCAGCCCCAGCATTTT.

This clone was observed a single time. This rearrangement joins TRBV2 to TRBJ1-1; 9 bases match TRBD1. The CDR3 runs 14 residues. Trimming at V came to 6 bases and at J to 6 bases, leaving 8 bases not matched to a gene. Germline-derived CDR1 and CDR2 are SNHLY and FYNNEI. For the CDR3, the DNA is TGTGCCAGCAGGATACAGGGGGCAATGTCTGAAGCTTTCTTT. Translated: CASRIQGAMSEAFF.

The J gene is TRBJ2-1, the V gene TRBV21-1; the DNA was not compared with TRBD2, the D call given in the table. TRBV21-1 is classified as a pseudogene. The CDR3 contains 20 residues. The CDR3 nucleotides are TGTGCCAGCAGCAAAGCTGGGCAAAAGCTGACTAGCGGCTTCTACAATGAGCAGTTCTTC. This encodes CASSKAGQKLTSGFYNEQFF.

The rearrangement joins TRBV2 to TRBJ1-2; 9 nucleotides agree with TRBD1. This CDR3 region has 14 residues. Germline V CDR1 and CDR2: SNHLY, FYNNEI. The ends lost 3 bases at V and 9 bases at J; junction bases unmatched: 8. CDR3 sequence reads: CASSEGTGYWSYTF. For the CDR3, the DNA is TGTGCCAGCAGTGAGGGGACAGGGTATTGGAGCTACACCTTC.

The V and J genes are TRBV5-1 and TRBJ2-5, with TRBD1 identical over 9 bases. Trimming cost V 4 bases and J 2 bases; bases outside gene matches: 6. There are 15 residues in the CDR3. Per germline, CDR1 SGHRS and CDR2 YFSETQ. In nucleotides, the CDR3 is TGCGCCAGCAGCAAAGGACAGGGGCCACAAGAGACCCAGTACTTC. Its translation: CASSKGQGPQETQYF.

The chain has TRBV5-6 and TRBJ2-5, with 9 bases matching TRBD1. This CDR3 is built from 16 residues. The germline gives CDR1 SGHDT, CDR2 YYEEEE. J was trimmed by 5 bases and V by 3 bases; bases with no gene match: 11. In DNA form, the CDR3 reads TGTGCCAGCAGCTCGAGGGACAGGGATATCTCGGAGACCCAGTACTTC. This codes for CASSSRDRDISETQYF.

The genes are TRBV27 and TRBJ2-6; the D gene is possibly TRBD2 (5 bases). The CDR3 is 16 amino acids. The germline gives CDR1 MNHEY, CDR2 SMNVEV (reference sequence). V lost 5 bases and J lost 2, with 13 bases in between. The CDR3: CASSPATGTGANVLTF. Written as DNA, the CDR3 is TGTGCCAGCAGTCCCGCGACGGGAACTGGGGCCAACGTCCTGACTTTC.

The rearrangement joins TRBV5-1 to TRBJ1-1; unclear D gene. The CDR3 is 13 amino acids. Trimming stripped 2 bases from V and 2 bases from J, with 7 bases between. Germline V CDR1 and CDR2: SGHRS, YFSETQ. The CDR3 DNA reads TGCGCCAGCAGCTTTGATCTAAACACTGAAGCTTTCTTT. Translation: CASSFDLNTEAFF.

The chain is built from TRBV7-9 and TRBJ2-2; 10 bases map to TRBD1. Germline V gives CDR1 SEHNR, CDR2 FQNEAQ (reference sequence). This CDR3 contains 15 residues. J was trimmed by 4 bases and V by 3 bases; bases with no gene match: 2. The CDR3 spells CASSFWTGGTGELFF. In DNA, the CDR3 is TGTGCCAGCAGCTTTTGGACAGGGGGCACCGGGGAGCTGTTTTTT. Variable domain in full (rest from reference TRBV7-9 and TRBJ2-2): DTGVSQNPRHKITKRGQNVTFRCDPISEHNRLYWYRQTLGQGPEFLTYFQNEAQLEKSRLLSDRFSAERPKGSFSTLEIQRTEQGDSAMYLCASSFWTGGTGELFFGEGSRLTVL.

The genes are TRBV5-1 and TRBJ1-2; perhaps TRBD1 as D (6 bases). CDR3 length: 13 residues. Germline values: CDR1 SGHRS, CDR2 YFSETQ. V gave up 4 bases and J gave up 6 bases, with 13 bases separating them. The CDR3 nucleotides read TGCGCCAGCAGCCAATGGACAGATGATGGCTACACCTTC. Its protein product is CASSQWTDDGYTF.

On this clone: The same CDR3 can be traced to other DNA sequences in this sample. The V gene is TRBV7-9, the J gene TRBJ2-7; 15 bases map to TRBD2. Unmatched junction bases numbered 4, after V lost 5 bases and J lost 5 bases. This CDR3 region has 15 residues. From germline, CDR1 is SEHNR and CDR2 FQNEAQ (reference sequence). CDR3 sequence: CASSPGLAGGHEQYF. The CDR3 DNA reads as TGTGCCAGCAGCCCGGGACTAGCGGGAGGCCACGAGCAGTACTTC.

The chain joins TRBV2 to TRBJ2-3; TRBD1 aligns across 7 bases. Germline values: CDR1 SNHLY, CDR2 FYNNEI. This CDR3 is built from 14 residues. Trimming cost V 3 bases and J 3 bases; bases outside gene matches: 3. Here the CDR3 DNA reads TGTGCCAGCAGTGATCCAGGGGGAACAGATACGCAGTATTTT. It specifies CASSDPGGTDTQYF.